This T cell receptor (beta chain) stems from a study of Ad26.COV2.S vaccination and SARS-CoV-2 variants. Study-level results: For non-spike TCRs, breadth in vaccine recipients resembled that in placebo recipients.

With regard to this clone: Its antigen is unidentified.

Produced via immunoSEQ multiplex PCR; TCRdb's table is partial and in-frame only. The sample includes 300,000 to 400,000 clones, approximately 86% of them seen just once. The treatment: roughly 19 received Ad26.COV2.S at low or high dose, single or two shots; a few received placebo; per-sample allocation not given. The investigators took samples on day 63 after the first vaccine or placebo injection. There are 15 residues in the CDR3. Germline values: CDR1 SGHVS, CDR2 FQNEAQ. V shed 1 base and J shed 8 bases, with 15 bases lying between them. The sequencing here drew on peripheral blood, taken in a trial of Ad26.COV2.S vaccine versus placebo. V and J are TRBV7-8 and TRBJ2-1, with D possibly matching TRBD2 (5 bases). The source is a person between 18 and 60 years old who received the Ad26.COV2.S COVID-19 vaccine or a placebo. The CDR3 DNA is TGTGCCAGCAGCTTAGACGGGGTCCCCTATGATGAGCAGTTCTTC. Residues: CASSLDGVPYDEQFF.